A single T cell receptor beta chain is shown here with its context. Using immunoSEQ multiplex PCR, the repertoire was profiled, and TCRdb retains in-frame clones only, with some absent. The profile shows 30,000 to 40,000 clones, approximately 78% of them singletons. The source of the sample is a study of T cells in localized non-small cell lung cancer. Sequences were derived from peripheral blood, sampled before any cancer treatment. This receptor was identified in a male donor aged 60 or older with stage II squamous cell lung carcinoma.

The CDR3 here is CASSRDTFYNEQFF. The DNA of the CDR3 is TGTGCCAGCAGCAGGGACACGTTCTACAATGAGCAGTTCTTC. The J gene is TRBJ2-1, the V gene TRBV6-4; maybe TRBD1 (6 bases). V lost 6 bases to trimming and J lost 3 bases, with 12 bases between them. The CDR3 is made up of 14 amino acids. Germline CDR1 reads MRHNA; CDR2 reads SNTAGT.